Listed below are T cell receptor beta chains from one sample, sequenced in a study of T cells after yellow fever vaccination. TCRdb analysed the 5' RACE reads with MiXCR anew, one entry per CDR3 protein. This table has more than 300,000 distinct CDR3 sequences, around 10% appearing once. The specimen was CD4+ T cells sorted from PBMCs, collected 45 days after the yellow fever booster vaccination. Every receptor here comes from a man younger than 35 who received the YFV17D yellow fever vaccine. CDR3s include the opening cysteine and the closing phenylalanine or tryptophan. Each record gives: CDR3 protein, CDR3 DNA, clone size, V gene, D gene, J gene. A D gene is named only where the DNA matches it firmly. Where a row states a size, it is once, few, many or the class of an expanded clone; other rows omit it.

CASTSLTEAFF TGTGCCAGCACTTCCCTCACTGAAGCTTTCTTT - TRBV12-3/TRBV12-4 - TRBJ1-1
CASSLAASDTQYF TGTGCCAGCAGCTTAGCGGCATCCGATACGCAGTATTTT - TRBV7-9 - TRBJ2-3
CASSLSGATETQYF TGTGCCAGCAGCTTGTCCGGGGCAACAGAGACCCAGTACTTC few TRBV5-4 - TRBJ2-5
CASSLPLGNTEAFF TGTGCCAGCAGCTTACCCCTCGGGAACACTGAAGCTTTCTTT - TRBV7-6 - TRBJ1-1
CASSLGQSTNYGYTF TGTGCCAGCAGCTTGGGACAGAGTACTAACTATGGCTACACCTTC - TRBV7-3 TRBD1 TRBJ1-2
CASSGRAGGETQYF TGTGCCAGCAGCGGACGGGCGGGTGGGGAGACCCAGTACTTC many TRBV4-2 - TRBJ2-5
CAAGDQDTQYF TGTGCGGCGGGGGATCAAGATACGCAGTATTTT few TRBV7-9 TRBD2 TRBJ2-3
CASSQGVKETQYF TGTGCCAGCAGCCAAGGAGTCAAAGAGACCCAGTACTTC - TRBV7-6 - TRBJ2-5
CASSQPLAGRVSGANVLTF TGCGCCAGCAGCCAACCCCTGGCAGGGAGAGTTTCTGGGGCCAACGTCCTGACTTTC few TRBV4-1 - TRBJ2-6
CASRPGQGAQGNTIYF TGTGCCAGCAGACCGGGACAGGGGGCGCAGGGAAACACCATATATTTT many TRBV5-5 TRBD1 TRBJ1-3
CASSEVAGAGNTIYF TGTGCCAGCAGTGAAGTGGCGGGGGCCGGAAACACCATATATTTT few TRBV2 - TRBJ1-3
CAWSVSEVTFYGYTF TGTGCCTGGAGTGTTTCCGAGGTGACTTTCTATGGCTACACCTTC few TRBV30 - TRBJ1-2
CASSQGEGRNQPQHF TGCGCCAGCAGCCAAGGCGAAGGGCGTAATCAGCCCCAGCATTTT many TRBV4-3 - TRBJ1-5
CADAPDRGSTGEQYF TGTGCCGACGCCCCGGACAGGGGTTCGACGGGCGAGCAGTACTTC few TRBV2 TRBD1 TRBJ2-7
CASSYLREGPQWPQHF TGTGCCAGCAGTTACCTCAGGGAGGGCCCCCAATGGCCCCAGCATTTT few TRBV6-2/TRBV6-3 - TRBJ1-5
CASSSPPGGLNTGELFF TGTGCCAGCAGTTCGCCTCCGGGGGGCTTGAACACCGGGGAGCTGTTTTTT - TRBV25-1 - TRBJ2-2
CASSGTVNYGYTF TGTGCCAGCAGCGGGACGGTTAACTATGGCTACACCTTC few TRBV7-2 - TRBJ1-2
CSATGLAGGDTQYF TGCAGCGCCACGGGACTAGCGGGGGGAGATACGCAGTATTTT - TRBV29-1 TRBD2 TRBJ2-3
CASSESGTGELFF TGCGCCAGCAGTGAGTCGGGGACCGGGGAGCTGTTTTTT many TRBV10-1 - TRBJ2-2
CASSLETGGGPDTQYF TGTGCCAGCAGCTTAGAGACAGGGGGAGGTCCAGATACGCAGTATTTT - TRBV7-8 TRBD1 TRBJ2-3
CASTPGGSIYGYTF TGTGCCAGCACCCCCGGGGGTTCGATCTATGGCTACACCTTC - TRBV6-5 - TRBJ1-2
CASSPQGGGTGELFF TGTGCCAGCAGCCCACAGGGAGGGGGCACCGGGGAGCTGTTTTTT few TRBV5-6 - TRBJ2-2